These 31 T cell receptor beta chains came from one sample sequenced in a study of vaccination effects on CD4 cells after COVID-19. Generated by immunoSEQ multiplex PCR, the TCRdb table keeps only in-frame clones and is missing some. The repertoire consists of about 69,000 clones, with 70% to 85% occurring once and the leading ten covering roughly 1.6%. The antigens for these receptors are not known. Peptide-pool stimulation followed by sequencing identified expanded antigen-specific CD4+ clonotypes in the ViraFEST assay. With 10 days of culture completed, CD4+ T cells were isolated. As their vaccination, participants received two doses of either BNT162b2 or mRNA-1273. This specimen was CD4+ T cells from PBMCs cultured with HCoV-229E spike peptides, taken after COVID-19 vaccination. The receptors stem from a human donor who received a COVID-19 vaccine.

This chain connects TRBV5-8 to TRBJ2-2, with a weak D call TRBD1 (6 bases). V was trimmed by 5 bases and J by 4 bases, leaving 12 bases between them. This CDR3 is built from 14 residues. CDR1 and CDR2 (germline): SGHTS, YDEGEE. This CDR3 reads CASRLTGSTGELFF. CDR3 bases: TGTGCCAGCAGATTAACAGGGTCCACCGGGGAGCTGTTTTTT.

The chain couples TRBV25-1 to TRBJ2-3; 10 nucleotides align to TRBD1. Germline values: CDR1 MGHDK, CDR2 SYGVNS. CDR3 length: 13 residues. Trimming at V came to 6 bases and at J to 8 bases, leaving 5 bases not matched to a gene. The CDR3 DNA sequence: TGTGCCAGCAGGGACAGGGGGAAGCCTACGCAGTATTTT. It codes for CASRDRGKPTQYF.

The chain is built from TRBV5-1 and TRBJ1-2, with D tentatively TRBD1 (6 bases). The germline V gene encodes CDR1 SGHRS and CDR2 YFSETQ. CDR3 size: 13 residues. V lost 3 bases and J 3 bases, leaving 9 bases between the germline ends. The CDR3 DNA reads TGCGCCAGCAGCTGGGACAAAGACTATGGCTACACCTTC. Amino acids: CASSWDKDYGYTF. Using reference TRBV5-1 and TRBJ1-2 for the parts outside the CDR3, the full variable domain is KAGVTQTPRYLIKTRGQQVTLSCSPISGHRSVSWYQQTPGQGLQFLFEYFSETQRNKGNFPGRFSGRQFSNSRSEMNVSTLELGDSALYLCASSWDKDYGYTFGSGTRLTVV.

The genes are TRBV27 and TRBJ1-1; possible D gene TRBD1, 6 bases. V lost 6 bases and J 5 bases, leaving 16 bases between the germline ends. CDR1 and CDR2 (germline): MNHEY, SMNVEV (reference sequence). This CDR3 is built from 14 residues. CDR3 in amino acids: CASSPTGAITEAFF. The CDR3 nucleotides are TGTGCCAGCAGCCCCACGGGGGCGATAACTGAAGCTTTCTTT.

V usage is TRBV2 and J usage is TRBJ1-2, with 7 bases that match TRBD1. The V gene's germline CDR1 is SNHLY and CDR2 FYNNEI. Germline trimming cut 8 bases from V and 4 bases from J; bases unmatched to any gene: 13. The CDR3 consists of 15 residues. CDR3 region: CASLPRQGEIYGYTF. In DNA form, the CDR3 reads TGTGCCAGCCTCCCGCGACAGGGTGAAATCTATGGCTACACCTTC.

The chain is built from TRBV4-1 and TRBJ2-1; D call uncertain. Germline V CDR1 and CDR2: MGHRA, YSYEKL. V was cut by 1 base and J by 8 bases, with 24 bases left in between. This CDR3 has 18 residues. DNA of the CDR3: TGCGCCAGCAGCCAAGGAGTCCTCGCTAACTCCTTTGGCGATGAGCAGTTCTTC. It yields the protein CASSQGVLANSFGDEQFF.

The rearrangement joins TRBV6-4 to TRBJ2-5, with TRBD2 matching 7 bases. J gave up 5 bases and V 3 bases, and 6 bases lay outside the gene matches. The CDR3 covers 14 residues. Germline V gene data show CDR1 as MRHNA and CDR2 as SNTAGT. The CDR3 nucleotides are TGTGCCAGCAGTGAACAGCAGACTAGCGAGACCCAGTACTTC. Translation gives CASSEQQTSETQYF.

The CDR3 sequence: CAPPHRDRVGNEQFF. CDR3 nucleotides: TGTGCTCCCCCACACCGGGACAGGGTGGGTAATGAGCAGTTCTTC. The chain carries TRBV9 and TRBJ2-1; 9 bases line up with TRBD1. The CDR3 runs 15 residues. Germline V CDR1 and CDR2: SGDLS, YYNGEE.

This sequence joins TRBV19 and TRBJ2-1, with a weak D call TRBD2 (5 bases). This CDR3 contains 13 residues. V dropped 5 bases and J dropped 8 bases, with 13 bases sitting between them. Looked up from germline, CDR1 is LNHDA and CDR2 is SQIVND (reference sequence). CDR3: CASSPTRSYEQFF. The CDR3 DNA follows: TGTGCCAGTAGTCCCACTAGATCCTATGAGCAGTTCTTC.

The genes are TRBV12-3 or TRBV12-4 and TRBJ1-3; the D is unclear. CDR3 length: 13 residues. V was cut by 5 bases and J by 2 bases, with 7 bases left in between. The CDR3 reads CASSLRPGNTIYF. The CDR3 DNA reads as TGTGCCAGCAGTCTTAGACCTGGAAACACCATATATTTT.

This clone has a handful of counts. The genes are TRBV30 and TRBJ1-2; D gene ambiguous. Germline V gene lookup returns CDR1 GTSNPN and CDR2 SVGIG (reference sequence). V lost 7 bases and J 5 bases, leaving 14 bases between the germline ends. The CDR3 loop spans 12 amino acids. The CDR3 DNA reads as TGTGCCTTTTCTAGGGTTGGGTATGGCTACACCTTC. It encodes CAFSRVGYGYTF.

This clone turned up a few times. The rearrangement links TRBV14 to TRBJ2-3; 8 nucleotides line up with TRBD2. The CDR3 totals 15 residues. Unmatched junction bases numbered 6, after V lost 4 bases and J lost 3 bases. Germline assignment: CDR1 SGHDN and CDR2 FVKESK. The CDR3 is CASSPRAGGTDTQYF. For the CDR3, the DNA is TGTGCCAGCAGCCCTCGGGCGGGGGGTACAGATACGCAGTATTTT.

The chain is built from TRBV12-5 and TRBJ1-1; 8 bases are shared with TRBD1. The V gene end was trimmed by 8 bases and the J gene end by 4 bases; junction bases not matched to a gene: 3. The CDR3 totals 12 residues. The germline V gene has CDR1 LGHNT and CDR2 FRNRAP. The CDR3 DNA is TGTGCTAGTAGTACAGGGGGCACTGAAGCTTTCTTT. This translates into CASSTGGTEAFF.

The chain uses TRBV7-9 and TRBJ2-7, with TRBD1 identical over 7 bases. With V trimmed by 5 bases and J by 5 bases, 6 bases remained unmatched. CDR1 and CDR2 from the germline V gene are SEHNR and FQNEAQ (reference sequence). This CDR3 has 13 residues. The CDR3 DNA reads TGTGCCAGCAGCCCTACAGGGGTCCACGAGCAGTACGTC. Translation gives CASSPTGVHEQYV.

The chain couples TRBV6-5 to TRBJ1-2; D is perhaps TRBD1 (6 bases). CDR1 is MNHEY, CDR2 SVGAGI, per germline. This CDR3 contains 14 residues. V lost 8 bases, J lost 2 bases, and 15 bases lay in between. CDR3 loop: CASRIGGANYGYTF. The CDR3, as DNA: TGTGCCAGCCGAATTGGGGGCGCGAACTATGGCTACACCTTC.

This clone was seen a few times. The V gene is TRBV4-1, the J gene TRBJ1-2; no clear D. From germline, CDR1 is MGHRA and CDR2 YSYEKL. The CDR3 is made up of 16 amino acids. V dropped 1 base and J dropped 4 bases, with 16 bases sitting between them. The CDR3 here is CASSQVGGPAGYGYTF. The CDR3 DNA reads as TGCGCCAGCAGCCAAGTTGGTGGCCCTGCGGGCTATGGCTACACCTTC.

V usage is TRBV7-7 and J usage is TRBJ2-5; D not certain. This CDR3 has 15 amino acids. Germline V CDR1 and CDR2: SSHAT, FNYEAQ (reference sequence). V lost 5 bases to trimming and J lost 3 bases, with 16 bases between them. DNA of the CDR3: TGTGCCAGCAGCCCCCTTGGTGGACGGGAAGAGACCCAGTACTTC. It codes for CASSPLGGREETQYF.

The chain couples TRBV7-2 to TRBJ1-6; D gene ambiguous. Germline CDR1 reads SGHTA; CDR2 reads FQGNSA. V lost 2 bases to trimming and J lost 7 bases, with 9 bases between them. The CDR3 loop spans 14 amino acids. The CDR3 sequence: CASSLSVGNSPLHF. The CDR3 DNA is TGTGCCAGCAGCTTAAGCGTGGGGAATTCACCCCTCCACTTT.

The chain carries TRBV3-1 (or the pseudogene TRBV3-2) and TRBJ2-1, with 10 bases lining up with TRBD2. The V and J ends lost 6 bases and 6 bases, in that order; junction bases with no gene match: 5. Germline V gene lookup returns CDR1 LGHDT and CDR2 YNNKEL (reference sequence). This CDR3 is built from 14 residues. The CDR3, as DNA: TGTGCCAGCAGAAGCGGGGGGGTATCCAATGAGCAGTTCTTC. Encoded protein: CASRSGGVSNEQFF.

The genes are TRBV7-9 and TRBJ2-1, with 7 bases lining up with TRBD1. This CDR3 region has 14 residues. J was trimmed by 10 bases and V by 1 base; bases with no gene match: 7. Germline V CDR1 and CDR2: SEHNR, FQNEAQ (reference sequence). Written as DNA, the CDR3 is TGTGCCAGCAGCTTAGAAGTTTTACAGGGGGAGCAGTTCTTC. It codes for CASSLEVLQGEQFF.

V and J are TRBV7-3 and TRBJ2-6; D perhaps matches TRBD1 (7 bases). Germline loops: CDR1 SGHTA, CDR2 FQGTGA. V lost 5 bases, J lost 1 base, and 15 bases lay in between. CDR3 length: 17 residues. The CDR3 nucleotides are TGTGCCAGCAGCATCTGGACAGGAGGGTCTGGGGCCAACGTCCTGACTTTC. As protein: CASSIWTGGSGANVLTF.

This clone was found a few times. The V call is TRBV5-4, the J call TRBJ2-1; 8 nucleotides line up with TRBD2. CDR1 is SGHNT and CDR2 is YYREEE in the germline V gene (reference sequence). The V segment lost 3 bases and the J segment 7 bases; nucleotides outside the gene matches: 15. CDR3 length equals 17 residues. In DNA form, the CDR3 reads TGTGCCAGCAGCTCCCCCGCCGCAAGCGGGGGCTGGAATGAGCAGTTCTTC. It codes for CASSSPAASGGWNEQFF.

J is TRBJ1-3 and V is TRBV27; tentative D call: TRBD1 (5 bases). V was cut by 6 bases and J by 0 bases, with 12 bases left in between. Per the germline V gene, CDR1 is MNHEY and CDR2 is SMNVEV (reference sequence). The CDR3 sequence is 15 residues long. DNA for the CDR3: TGTGCCAGCAGCACGGGACGGAGCTCTGGAAACACCATATATTTT. Its protein product is CASSTGRSSGNTIYF.

The rearrangement joins TRBV30 to TRBJ1-5, with D possibly TRBD1 on 6 matching bases. The CDR3 totals 13 residues. Germline assignment: CDR1 GTSNPN and CDR2 SVGIG (reference sequence). Trimming cost V 2 bases and J 4 bases, with 9 bases left between them. The CDR3 protein is CAWSKQGNQPQHF. The CDR3 coding sequence is TGTGCCTGGAGTAAACAGGGAAATCAGCCCCAGCATTTT.

The J gene is TRBJ2-1, the V gene TRBV7-3, with D tentatively TRBD2 (7 bases). The V gene's germline CDR1 is SGHTA and CDR2 FQGTGA. This CDR3 contains 15 residues. V lost 3 bases and J 2 bases, leaving 11 bases between the germline ends. The CDR3 coding sequence is TGTGCCAGCAGCTTCATAGGGGGGGCCTACAATGAGCAGTTCTTC. Protein: CASSFIGGAYNEQFF.

The chain recombines TRBV28 with TRBJ2-2; the D gene is possibly TRBD2 (5 bases). CDR1 and CDR2 from the germline V gene are MDHEN and SYDVKM. Trimming left V 8 bases short and J 3 bases short, with 19 bases between. The CDR3 length is 16 residues. CDR3 sequence (DNA): TGTGCCAGCTTATCGGCCGGGGTGGGGTACACCGGGGAGCTGTTTTTT. This translates into CASLSAGVGYTGELFF.

The rearrangement links TRBV7-2 to TRBJ2-5; 8 bases fit TRBD2. Germline CDR1 and CDR2: SGHTA and FQGNSA. This CDR3 is 13 amino acids long. The junction had 4 bases not matched to a gene; V was cut back by 5 bases and J by 5 bases. The CDR3: CASSPRGGETQYF. As DNA, the CDR3 is TGTGCCAGCAGCCCCCGGGGGGGGGAGACCCAGTACTTC.

This rearrangement joins TRBV9 to TRBJ2-5; 11 positions agree with TRBD1. CDR1 and CDR2 (germline): SGDLS, YYNGEE. The CDR3 totals 15 residues. The J segment lost 5 bases and the V segment lost 5 bases, leaving 8 bases of the junction unmatched. The CDR3 reads CASSDGQGARETQYF. DNA of the CDR3: TGTGCCAGCAGTGATGGACAGGGGGCGCGGGAGACCCAGTACTTC.

The J gene is TRBJ1-6, the V gene TRBV6-6; D gene ambiguous. This CDR3 is built from 14 residues. Trimming shortened V by 6 bases and J by 10 bases, and 16 bases separated the two germline ends. Germline V gene lookup returns CDR1 MNHNY and CDR2 SVGAGI (reference sequence). CDR3 sequence: CASSPPRQGSPLHF. CDR3 nucleotides: TGTGCCAGCAGCCCCCCAAGGCAAGGATCACCCCTCCACTTT.

The rearrangement uses TRBV7-3 and TRBJ1-3; perhaps TRBD1 as D (5 bases). Germline V gene lookup returns CDR1 SGHTA and CDR2 FQGTGA. V lost 2 bases to trimming and J lost 2 bases, with 7 bases between them. The CDR3 sequence is 14 residues long. The CDR3 DNA sequence: TGTGCCAGCAGCTTAGGAGGGGCTGGAAACACCATATATTTT. It specifies CASSLGGAGNTIYF.

This clone was recorded a few times. This chain links TRBV10-1 with TRBJ2-3, with 10 nucleotides matching TRBD1. J lost 5 bases, V lost 6 bases, and 11 bases had no gene match. The CDR3 runs to 16 residues. The germline gives CDR1 WNHNN, CDR2 SYGVQD (reference sequence). CDR3: CASRGRMGQGQDTQYF. The CDR3 DNA reads as TGCGCCAGCAGAGGAAGAATGGGACAGGGGCAAGATACGCAGTATTTT.